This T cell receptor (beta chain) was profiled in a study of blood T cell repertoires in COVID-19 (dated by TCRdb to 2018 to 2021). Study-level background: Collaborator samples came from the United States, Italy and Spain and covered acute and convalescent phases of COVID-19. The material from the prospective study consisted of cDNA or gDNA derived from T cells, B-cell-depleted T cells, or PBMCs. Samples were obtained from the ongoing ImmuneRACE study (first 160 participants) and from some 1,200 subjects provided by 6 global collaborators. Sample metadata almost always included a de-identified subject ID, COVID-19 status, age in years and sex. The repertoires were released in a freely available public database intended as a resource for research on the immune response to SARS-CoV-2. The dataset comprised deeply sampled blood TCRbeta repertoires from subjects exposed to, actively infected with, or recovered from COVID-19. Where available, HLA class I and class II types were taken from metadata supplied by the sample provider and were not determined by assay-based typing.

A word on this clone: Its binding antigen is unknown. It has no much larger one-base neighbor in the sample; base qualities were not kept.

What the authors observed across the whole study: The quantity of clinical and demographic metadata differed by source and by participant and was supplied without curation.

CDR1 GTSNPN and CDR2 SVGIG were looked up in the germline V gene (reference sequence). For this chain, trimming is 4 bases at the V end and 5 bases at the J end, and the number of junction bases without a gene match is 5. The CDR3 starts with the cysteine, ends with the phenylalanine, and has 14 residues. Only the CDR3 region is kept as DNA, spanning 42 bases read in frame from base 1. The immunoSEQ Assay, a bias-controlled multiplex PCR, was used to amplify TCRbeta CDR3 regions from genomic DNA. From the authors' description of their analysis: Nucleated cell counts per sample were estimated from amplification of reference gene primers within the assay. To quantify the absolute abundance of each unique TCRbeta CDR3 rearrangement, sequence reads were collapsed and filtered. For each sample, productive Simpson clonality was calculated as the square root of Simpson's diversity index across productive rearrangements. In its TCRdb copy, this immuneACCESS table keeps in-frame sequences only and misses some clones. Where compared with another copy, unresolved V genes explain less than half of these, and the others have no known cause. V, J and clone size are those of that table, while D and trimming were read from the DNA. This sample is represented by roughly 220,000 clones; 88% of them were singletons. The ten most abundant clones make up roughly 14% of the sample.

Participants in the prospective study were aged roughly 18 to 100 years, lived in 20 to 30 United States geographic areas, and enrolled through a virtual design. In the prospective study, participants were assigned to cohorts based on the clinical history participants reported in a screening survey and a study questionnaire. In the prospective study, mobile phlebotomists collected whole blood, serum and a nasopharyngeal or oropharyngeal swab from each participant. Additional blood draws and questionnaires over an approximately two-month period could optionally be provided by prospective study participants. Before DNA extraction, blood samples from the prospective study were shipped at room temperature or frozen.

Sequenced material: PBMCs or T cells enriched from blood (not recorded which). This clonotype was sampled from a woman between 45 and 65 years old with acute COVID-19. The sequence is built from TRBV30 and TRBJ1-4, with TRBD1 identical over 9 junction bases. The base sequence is TGTGCCTGGAAGGACAGGGGCGGCAATGAAAAACTGTTTTTT. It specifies CAWKDRGGNEKLFF.